The rows below give T cell receptor beta chains drawn from one sample of a study of CD8+CD57+ T cells in acquired aplastic anemia. A single record per CDR3 protein comes from TCRdb applying MiXCR to the reads. The sample includes 190,000 or so distinct CDR3 sequences, roughly 50% of them seen just once. Sequencing was done on a sample of sorted CD4+, CD8+, or CD8+CD57+ T cells (not recorded which) from PBMCs. The receptors here all came from a human donor with aplastic anemia. Each CDR3 is given with its conserved first and last residue. A D gene is named only where the DNA matches it firmly. A row's size may be missing; if present it is once, few, many or a size class.

abundance | d_gene | j_gene | v_gene | CDR3aa
many | . | TRBJ2-5 | TRBV6-5 | CASRYTEGRKETQYF
many | . | TRBJ2-1 | TRBV9 | CASSARQESVGNEQFF
many | . | TRBJ2-3 | TRBV15 | CATSWGPRKDTQYF
once | . | TRBJ1-6 | TRBV4-2 | CASSPWAGASNSPLHF
many | . | TRBJ2-3 | TRBV10-3 | CAISQQDGSQYF
once | . | TRBJ1-1 | TRBV5-1 | CASSQAGFTEALF
many | . | TRBJ2-5 | TRBV7-6 | CASSFAGAETQYF
many | TRBD2 | TRBJ2-3 | TRBV20-1 | CSASVDGGSSDTQYF
few | . | TRBJ1-1 | TRBV19 | CASSTAQAGTEAFF
. | TRBD2 | TRBJ2-5 | TRBV7-2 | CASKRGSLETQYF
many | TRBD2 | TRBJ2-1 | TRBV2 | CASTRTSGISYNEQFF
. | . | TRBJ1-2 | TRBV5-1 | CASSSTGRYGYTF
. | . | TRBJ1-2 | TRBV27 | CASSFVGFYGYTF
many | . | TRBJ1-5 | TRBV9 | CASSVAATGVLEPQHF
few | . | TRBJ1-6 | TRBV29-1 | CSVGTSNSPLHF
many | . | TRBJ1-2 | TRBV19 | CASSTTPNAGSHGYTF
few | . | TRBJ2-7 | TRBV3-1 | CASSQDNAYEQYF
many | TRBD2 | TRBJ2-1 | TRBV6-1 | CASSTRTSYNEQFF
few | . | TRBJ2-7 | TRBV27 | CASRPRTSAHEQYF
many | . | TRBJ2-3 | TRBV28 | CASIYPPDTQYF
few | . | TRBJ2-2 | TRBV10-3 | CAIRDGQGTGELFF
. | . | TRBJ2-5 | TRBV29-1 | CSVVSLEETQYF
. | . | TRBJ2-5 | TRBV11-2 | CASSVTDKETQYF
. | . | TRBJ1-5 | TRBV2 | CASRDVSNQPQHF
. | TRBD1 | TRBJ1-2 | TRBV2 | CASSPRTGQSYGYTF
. | TRBD1 | TRBJ2-1 | TRBV20-1 | CSAKPRGQIYNEQFF
many | . | TRBJ2-5 | TRBV19 | CASPGGGETQYF